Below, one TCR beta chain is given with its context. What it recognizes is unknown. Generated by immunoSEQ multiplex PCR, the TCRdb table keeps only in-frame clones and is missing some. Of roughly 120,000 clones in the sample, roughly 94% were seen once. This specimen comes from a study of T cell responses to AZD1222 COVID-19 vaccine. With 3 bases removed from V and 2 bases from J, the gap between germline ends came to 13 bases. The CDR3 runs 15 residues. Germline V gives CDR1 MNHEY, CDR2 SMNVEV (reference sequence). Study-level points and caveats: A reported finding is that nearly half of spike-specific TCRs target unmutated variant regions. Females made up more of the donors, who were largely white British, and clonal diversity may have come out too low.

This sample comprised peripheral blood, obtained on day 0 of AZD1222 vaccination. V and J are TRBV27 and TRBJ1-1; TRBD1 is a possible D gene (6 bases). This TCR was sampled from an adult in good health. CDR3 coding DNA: TGTGCCAGCAGTTTTTCGGGACAAACCAACACTGAAGCTTTCTTT. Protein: CASSFSGQTNTEAFF.